The 15 T cell receptor beta chains below were found in one sample sequenced in a study of blood T cells in healthy people across ages. For the second PCR, which ran for roughly 6 to 12 cycles, a sample-barcoded 5' primer and a J-beta primer mix were used. MiXCR was run by TCRdb on the 5' RACE reads, yielding one entry per CDR3 protein. The repertoire has around 1,500,000 distinct CDR3 sequences, approximately 30% of them found once; the top ten carry less than 9.5%. What was sequenced was blood. These receptor sequences come from a woman in her twenties or thirties in good health.

This clonotype has only a few counts. The chain combines TRBV27 with TRBJ2-1; TRBD2 aligns across 8 bases. V gave up 5 bases and J gave up 4 bases; unmatched junction bases: 10. The CDR3 contains 16 residues. Germline V gene data show CDR1 as MNHEY and CDR2 as SMNVEV (reference sequence). The CDR3 bases are TGTGCCAGCAGTGAAGCGGGAGCCGGCGGGTACAATGAGCAGTTCTTC. As protein: CASSEAGAGGYNEQFF.

This clonotype occurred a few times. The V and J genes are TRBV5-6 and TRBJ1-2, with 7 positions matching TRBD1. In germline, CDR1 is SGHDT, CDR2 YYEEEE. The CDR3 is 12 amino acids. V shed 4 bases, J shed 6 bases, and the junction held 3 bases outside the gene matches. CDR3 sequence reads: CASSGGTDGYTF. In DNA, the CDR3 is TGTGCCAGCAGCGGGGGGACAGATGGCTACACCTTC.

This clonotype was seen at least ten times. This chain joins TRBV5-1 and TRBJ2-7; TRBD1 might be the D (5 bases). The CDR3 is 13 residues long. Looked up from germline, CDR1 is SGHRS and CDR2 is YFSETQ. V was trimmed by 0 bases and J by 2 bases, leaving 6 bases between them. CDR3: CASSLEGTYEQYF. CDR3 bases: TGCGCCAGCAGCTTGGAGGGGACCTACGAGCAGTACTTC.

The chain has TRBV28 and TRBJ1-5; the D is unclear. Between the trimmed V and J ends, which lost 6 bases and 0 bases, there was a span of 12 bases. Germline V gene sequence: CDR1 MDHEN, CDR2 SYDVKM. This CDR3 has 15 residues. This chain's CDR3 is CASSGGSYSNQPQHF. The CDR3 DNA is TGTGCCAGCAGCGGTGGGAGTTATAGCAATCAGCCCCAGCATTTT.

The chain employs TRBV29-1 and TRBJ1-2; D remains unclear. The CDR3 has 12 amino acids. The V end lost 3 bases, the J end lost 8 bases, and 13 bases lay between the germline ends. Germline V gene data show CDR1 as SQVTM and CDR2 as ANQGSEA. This chain's CDR3 is CSVEWRGIGYTF. The CDR3 nucleotides are TGCAGCGTTGAGTGGCGTGGGATCGGCTACACCTTC.

The J gene is TRBJ1-1, the V gene TRBV29-1; D is uncertain. The germline CDR1 and CDR2 sequences are SQVTM and ANQGSEA. V lost 5 bases and J 1 base, leaving 11 bases between the germline ends. The CDR3 runs to 13 residues. In DNA, the CDR3 is TGCAGCGTTACCGGCCAAGCGAACACTGAAGCTTTCTTT. Protein product: CSVTGQANTEAFF. The variable domain in full, completed from reference TRBV29-1 and TRBJ1-1, reads SAVISQKPSRDICQRGTSLTIQCQVDSQVTMMFWYRQQPGQSLTLIATANQGSEATYESGFVIDKFPISRPNLTFSTLTVSNMSPEDSSIYLCSVTGQANTEAFFGQGTRLTVV.

This clonotype has just a few counts. The chain uses TRBV10-3 and TRBJ2-7; no clear D gene. The CDR3 is 13 amino acids. Germline values: CDR1 ENHRY, CDR2 SYGVKD. V was shortened by 4 bases and J by 0 bases, with 7 bases between the two germline ends. CDR3 sequence reads: CAISVHSSYEQYF. The CDR3 DNA sequence: TGTGCCATCAGTGTCCACAGCTCCTACGAGCAGTACTTC.

The rearrangement uses TRBV28 and TRBJ1-1; 9 nucleotides line up with TRBD1. CDR3 length: 13 amino acids. CDR1 and CDR2 (germline): MDHEN, SYDVKM. With 7 bases clipped from V and 7 bases from J, the junction kept 7 bases outside the gene matches. The CDR3, as DNA: TGTGCCAGCACCTACAGGGGGCATGGTGAAGCTTTCTTT. It is translated as CASTYRGHGEAFF.

This clonotype was recorded at least ten times. V is TRBV7-8 and J is TRBJ1-2; TRBD1 matches at 9 bases. Germline V CDR1 and CDR2: SGHVS, FQNEAQ. J gave up 5 bases and V 6 bases, and 7 bases lay outside the gene matches. The CDR3 is 14 amino acids. CDR3 residues: CASRPPGQGYGYTF. CDR3 sequence (DNA): TGTGCCAGCAGACCCCCAGGACAGGGGTATGGCTACACCTTC.

There are many counts of this clonotype. This chain joins TRBV10-3 and TRBJ2-5, with TRBD1 matching over 8 bases. The CDR3 length is 15 residues. Trimming cost V 2 bases and J 4 bases; bases outside gene matches: 6. Germline V CDR1 and CDR2: ENHRY, SYGVKD. The CDR3 protein is CAISEGQGAGETQYF. In DNA form, the CDR3 reads TGTGCCATCAGTGAGGGCCAGGGGGCTGGAGAGACCCAGTACTTC.

This clonotype has a count of ten or more. This chain connects TRBV10-1 to TRBJ2-1; 7 bases fit TRBD2. Looked up from germline, CDR1 is WNHNN and CDR2 is SYGVQD (reference sequence). The CDR3 runs to 14 residues. The ends lost 0 bases at V and 7 bases at J; junction bases unmatched: 3. The CDR3 sequence: CASSESGEGNEQFF. CDR3 DNA: TGCGCCAGCAGTGAGTCTGGGGAGGGGAATGAGCAGTTCTTC.

The V call is TRBV14, the J call TRBJ1-1; no firm D call. The CDR3 extends over 13 amino acids. Trimming removed 2 bases at V and 2 bases at J, with 6 bases between. Germline V CDR1 and CDR2: SGHDN, FVKESK. The CDR3 sequence: CASSQMANTEAFF. CDR3 DNA: TGTGCCAGCAGCCAAATGGCTAACACTGAAGCTTTCTTT.

In this sample, this clonotype turned up a few times. The CDR3 bases are TGCAGTGCTAGATTACTAGCGGGAGCTAGTGAGCAGTTCTTC. This sequence encodes CSARLLAGASEQFF. The chain employs TRBV20-1 and TRBJ2-1, with 11 bases lining up with TRBD2. Per germline, CDR1 DFQATT and CDR2 SNEGSKA (reference sequence). The CDR3 loop spans 14 amino acids. With 2 bases clipped from V and 9 bases from J, the junction kept 6 bases outside the gene matches.

This clonotype occurred a few times. The CDR3: CASSHAGRNNEKLFF. In nucleotides, the CDR3 is TGTGCCAGCAGCCACGCGGGACGGAATAATGAAAAACTGTTTTTT. This chain uses TRBV7-2 with TRBJ1-4; D may be TRBD1 (5 bases). This CDR3 spans 15 amino acids. Germline V gene data show CDR1 as SGHTA and CDR2 as FQGNSA. Trimming removed 5 bases at V and 4 bases at J, with 14 bases between.

This clonotype has just a few counts. The CDR3 here is CASSLAGYRSSYEQYF. DNA for the CDR3: TGTGCCAGCAGCTTAGCGGGCTACCGAAGCTCCTACGAGCAGTACTTC. The rearrangement joins TRBV7-9 to TRBJ2-7; D remains unclear. Germline V gives CDR1 SEHNR, CDR2 FQNEAQ (reference sequence). The V end lost 0 bases, the J end lost 0 bases, and 12 bases lay between the germline ends. The CDR3 length is 16 residues.